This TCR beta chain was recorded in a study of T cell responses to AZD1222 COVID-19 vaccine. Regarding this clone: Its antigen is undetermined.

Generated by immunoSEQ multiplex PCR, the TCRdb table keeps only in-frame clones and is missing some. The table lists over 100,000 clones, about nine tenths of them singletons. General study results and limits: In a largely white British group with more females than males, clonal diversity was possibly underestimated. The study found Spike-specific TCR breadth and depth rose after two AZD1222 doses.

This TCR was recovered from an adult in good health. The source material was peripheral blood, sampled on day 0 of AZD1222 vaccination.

In DNA, the CDR3 is TGCGCCAGCAGCCTCAGAGCGGGGGGGAGTGAAGAGCAGTACTTC. Encoded protein: CASSLRAGGSEEQYF. The rearrangement links TRBV5-1 to TRBJ2-7, with 10 bases identical to TRBD2. The length of the CDR3 is 15 residues. The V gene's germline CDR1 is SGHRS and CDR2 YFSETQ. V lost 4 bases, J lost 7 bases, and 11 bases stayed unmatched.